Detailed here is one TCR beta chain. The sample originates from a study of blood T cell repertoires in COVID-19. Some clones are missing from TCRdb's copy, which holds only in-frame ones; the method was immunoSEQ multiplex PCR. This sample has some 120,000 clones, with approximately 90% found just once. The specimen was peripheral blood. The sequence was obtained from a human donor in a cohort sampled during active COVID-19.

The CDR3 DNA is TGTGCCAGCAGCTTAGGCCTAGCGGGAACGGGGTCCTACAATGAGCAGTTCTTC. Amino acids: CASSLGLAGTGSYNEQFF. This chain uses TRBV7-6 with TRBJ2-1; 9 bases line up with TRBD2. The germline CDR1 and CDR2 sequences are SGHVS and FNYEAQ. J gave up 1 base and V 1 base, and 8 bases lay outside the gene matches. The CDR3 has 18 amino acids.